This T cell receptor beta chain emerged from a study of beta chain features in type 1 diabetes. The study's findings and limits: Moderately but significantly shorter TCRB CDR3s were found in Type 1 diabetes patients in all four CD4+ subsets. Any role of HLA type in TCRB rearrangement remained unresolved here.

CDR3 size: 14 residues. Germline CDR1 LNHDA, CDR2 SQIVND (reference sequence). Trimming removed 3 bases at V and 7 bases at J, with 13 bases between. Expressed TCRB transcripts were sequenced after all isolated RNA was converted to cDNA. Only in-frame clones appear in the TCRdb table, and some are missing; sequencing was by immunoSEQ multiplex PCR. The repertoire holds hundreds of thousands of clones, with roughly 13% as singletons. In the case of this clone: Its antigen is unknown.

The sample taken for sequencing was naive CD4+ T cells from blood. This receptor was identified in a man aged 18 to 30 with type 1 diabetes. The chain uses TRBV19 and TRBJ1-5, with a tentative D call TRBD1 (5 bases). This CDR3 is CASSMGLEGQPQHF. For the CDR3, the DNA is TGTGCCAGTAGTATGGGTCTGGAGGGGCAGCCCCAGCATTTT.